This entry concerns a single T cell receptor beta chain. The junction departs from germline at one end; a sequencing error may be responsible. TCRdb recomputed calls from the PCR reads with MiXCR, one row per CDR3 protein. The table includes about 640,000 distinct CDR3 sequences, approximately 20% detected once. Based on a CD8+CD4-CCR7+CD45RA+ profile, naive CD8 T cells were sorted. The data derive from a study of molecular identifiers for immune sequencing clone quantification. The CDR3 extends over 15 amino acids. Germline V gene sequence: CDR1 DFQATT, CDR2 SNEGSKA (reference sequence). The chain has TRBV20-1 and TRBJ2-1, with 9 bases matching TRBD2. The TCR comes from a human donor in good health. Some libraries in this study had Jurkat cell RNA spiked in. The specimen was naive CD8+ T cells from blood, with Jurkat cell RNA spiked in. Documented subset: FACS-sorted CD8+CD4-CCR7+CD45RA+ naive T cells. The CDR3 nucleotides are TGCAGTGCGAGACTAGCGGAGAGCTCCTACAATGGGCAGTTCTTC. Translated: CSARLAESSYNGQFF.